This TCR beta chain originates from a study of blood T cell repertoires in COVID-19. Whole-study context: COVID-19 samples collected from the United States, Italy and Spain covered acute and convalescent phases. T cells, B-cell-depleted T cells, or PBMCs supplied cDNA or gDNA.

Germline V CDR1 and CDR2: ENHRY, SYGVKD. V shed 5 bases, J shed 7 bases, and the junction held 4 bases outside the gene matches. CDR3 size: 13 residues. The assay was immunoSEQ multiplex PCR, and TCRdb's table has in-frame clones only and misses some. In the table there are 150,000 or so clones, roughly 80% of which are singletons. Study members were between 18 and 89 years old and lived in around 24 US regions. Two negative PCRs, clearance, or symptom resolution had been documented for recovered Cohort 3 donors. Sequencing was performed on PBMCs or T cells enriched from blood (not recorded which). The chain has TRBV10-3 and TRBJ1-5; the match to TRBD1 covers 8 bases. The TCR sequence derives from a man over 45 who had recovered from COVID-19. The CDR3 DNA is TGTGCCATCAGTATTGACAGGGGACAGCCCCAGCATTTT. It yields the protein CAISIDRGQPQHF.